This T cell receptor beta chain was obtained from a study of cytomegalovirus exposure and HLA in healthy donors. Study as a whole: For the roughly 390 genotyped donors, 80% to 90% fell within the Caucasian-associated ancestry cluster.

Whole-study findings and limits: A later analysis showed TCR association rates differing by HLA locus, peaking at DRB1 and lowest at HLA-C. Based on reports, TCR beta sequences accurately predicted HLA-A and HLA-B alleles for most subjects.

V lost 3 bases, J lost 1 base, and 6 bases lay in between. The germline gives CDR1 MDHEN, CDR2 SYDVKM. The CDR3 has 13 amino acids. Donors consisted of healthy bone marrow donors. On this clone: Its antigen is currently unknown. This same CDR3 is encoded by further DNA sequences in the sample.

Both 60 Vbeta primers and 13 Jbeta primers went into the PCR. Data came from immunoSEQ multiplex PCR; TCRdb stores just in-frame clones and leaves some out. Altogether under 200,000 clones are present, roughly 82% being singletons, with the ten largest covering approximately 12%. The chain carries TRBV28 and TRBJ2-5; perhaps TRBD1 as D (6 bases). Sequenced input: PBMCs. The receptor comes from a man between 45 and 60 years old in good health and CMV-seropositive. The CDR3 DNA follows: TGTGCCAGCAGTTTGGACAGCCAAGAGACCCAGTACTTC. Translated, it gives CASSLDSQETQYF.